This TCR beta chain is from a study of molecular identifiers for immune sequencing clone quantification. Overall study context: Four of five RNA aliquots from approximately 20,000 or 98,000 naive CD8 T cells were sequenced.

Findings and limits, study-wide: Spiked Jurkat TCR RNA equivalent to one cell was reportedly detectable in roughly 1 million naive cells.

Sorted cells numbering roughly 18,000 to 1,000,000, with 10%, 30% or 50% RNA, yielded the naive CD8 libraries. As CD8+CD4-CCR7+CD45RA+ cells, naive CD8 T cells were sorted. Germline V lookup: CDR1 SGDLS, CDR2 YYNGEE. The CDR3 has 16 amino acids. TCRdb passed the PCR reads through MiXCR, listing each CDR3 protein once. The table lists hundreds of thousands of distinct CDR3 sequences, 25% of them singletons. Notes on this clonotype: The antigen remains unidentified. This may arise from a read error, as a much more abundant clone is one base away.

V is TRBV9 and J is TRBJ2-3; 14 bases align to TRBD2. This clonotype was sampled from a human donor in good health. Some libraries in this study had Jurkat cell RNA spiked in. Source material: naive CD8+ T cells from blood, with Jurkat cell RNA spiked in. Stated subset: FACS-sorted CD8+CD4-CCR7+CD45RA+ naive T cells. The CDR3 sequence: CASSEGLAGVTETQYF. Here the CDR3 DNA reads TGTGCCAGCAGCGAGGGACTAGCGGGGGTCACAGAAACGCAGTATTTT.